The source of this T cell receptor (beta chain) is a study of blood T cell repertoires in COVID-19. About the study: Samples came from the United States, Italy and Spain, spanning acute and convalescent COVID-19. Sources were T cells, B-cell-depleted T cells, or PBMCs; the material itself was cDNA or gDNA.

From germline, CDR1 is MNHEY and CDR2 SMNVEV (reference sequence). V gave up 0 bases and J gave up 4 bases, with 10 bases separating them. The length of the CDR3 is 15 residues. Seattle enrolled patients during active infection and tracked them longitudinally. Original handling: For nucleated cells, counts were estimated from reference gene primer amplification. The assay was immunoSEQ multiplex PCR, and TCRdb's table has in-frame clones only and misses some. That table is the source of V, J and clone size, and D and trimming were worked out from the DNA. The sample has about 300,000 clones; more than 70% are singletons.

Sequenced material: peripheral blood. The chain employs TRBV27 and TRBJ2-1; maybe TRBD2 (5 bases). The receptor comes from a woman aged 25 to 39 with COVID-19, enrolled during active disease. Written as DNA, the CDR3 is TGTGCCAGCAGTTTATCGGGCAGCGGATACAATGAGCAGTTCTTC. Amino acid sequence: CASSLSGSGYNEQFF.